The present T cell receptor beta chain was sequenced within a study of T cell repertoires in cytomegalovirus infection. In the study overall: The study used recently identified HLA-C-restricted and well-studied HLA-B-restricted CMV epitopes. Through public TCR beta signatures, both CMV infection and matching HLA type were indicated.

Points from the study as a whole: Predominance within the ex vivo response was attributable to HLA-C-restricted CMV-specific TCR beta clonotypes. Identification of carriers of CMV plus the relevant HLA was achieved through cumulative public TCR beta family frequency.

TCRdb re-called the reads with MiXCR, one entry per CDR3 protein. The sample comprises roughly 730,000 distinct CDR3 sequences, roughly 36% of which are singletons, and around a sixth rests with the top ten. Comments on this clonotype: Antigen: not known.

This TCR derives from a human donor in good health (CMV status not recorded). Some clones in this sample may be carry-over from other donors' samples. Sequencing was performed on cultured PBMCs, taken from culture after CMV antigen stimulation.

CDR3 region: CASTVSGANVLTF. CDR3 coding DNA: TGTGCCAGTACTGTCTCTGGGGCCAACGTCCTGACTTTC. This chain joins TRBV19 and TRBJ2-6, with D uncertain. The length of the CDR3 is 13 residues. V lost 7 bases, J lost 0 bases, and 4 bases lay in between. Germline V lookup: CDR1 LNHDA, CDR2 SQIVND (reference sequence). Using reference TRBV19 and TRBJ2-6 for the parts outside the CDR3, the full variable domain is DGGITQSPKYLFRKEGQNVTLSCEQNLNHDAMYWYRQDPGQGLRLIYYSQIVNDFQKGDIAEGYSVSREKKESFPLTVTSAQKNPTAFYLCASTVSGANVLTFGAGSRLTVL.